These 13 T cell receptor beta chains came from one sample sequenced in a study of T cell responses to AZD1222 COVID-19 vaccine. Data came from immunoSEQ multiplex PCR; TCRdb stores just in-frame clones and leaves some out. The table has about 100,000 clones, almost 85% seen once. The sample here was peripheral blood, taken on day 0 of AZD1222 vaccination. These receptors came from an adult in good health.

The chain is built from TRBV2 and TRBJ2-3; the D gene is possibly TRBD2 (6 bases). The germline V and J ends were trimmed by 6 bases and 4 bases, with 8 bases remaining between them. CDR1 and CDR2 (germline): SNHLY, FYNNEI. The CDR3 length is 12 residues. The CDR3 bases are TGTGCCAGCAGGGGGGGTCCAGATACGCAGTATTTT. It specifies CASRGGPDTQYF.

This clone has more than one count but fewer than ten. The V gene is TRBV6-5, the J gene TRBJ1-3, with D uncertain. V was pared by 6 bases and J by 0 bases, with 9 bases between. The germline V gene encodes CDR1 MNHEY and CDR2 SVGAGI. The CDR3 length is 14 residues. CDR3 loop: CASSAGDSGNTIYF. CDR3 sequence (DNA): TGTGCCAGCAGCGCCGGGGACTCTGGAAACACCATATATTTT.

The J gene is TRBJ2-7, the V gene TRBV27, with 8 nucleotides matching TRBD1. This CDR3 is 15 amino acids long. Trimming cost V 4 bases and J 6 bases; bases outside gene matches: 11. Per germline, CDR1 MNHEY and CDR2 SMNVEV (reference sequence). DNA of the CDR3: TGTGCCAGCAGTTCCCGACGGACAGGGCTTAGCGAGCAGTACTTC. This codes for CASSSRRTGLSEQYF.

The chain couples TRBV12-2 to TRBJ1-1; the D call of TRBD1 is as the table states it, not checked on the DNA. TRBV12-2 is a recognized pseudogene. The CDR3 is made up of 15 amino acids. The CDR3 spells CASRLVPTGGTEAFF. The CDR3 region has the DNA TGTGCAAGTCGCTTAGTCCCGACAGGGGGGACTGAAGCTTTCTTT.

This chain connects TRBV5-6 to TRBJ2-2, with D possibly being TRBD1 or TRBD2 (6 bases each). Germline CDR1 is SGHDT and CDR2 is YYEEEE. The CDR3 extends over 17 amino acids. Trimming shortened V by 7 bases and J by 5 bases, and 24 bases separated the two germline ends. The CDR3: CASQALGTGRRTGELFF. DNA of the CDR3: TGTGCCAGCCAAGCTTTAGGTACAGGGAGGCGTACCGGGGAGCTGTTTTTT.

The V gene is TRBV28, the J gene TRBJ1-6; D is unresolved. The germline V and J ends were trimmed by 1 base and 7 bases, with 8 bases remaining between them. The CDR3 runs 14 residues. The V gene's germline CDR1 is MDHEN and CDR2 SYDVKM. CDR3 in DNA: TGTGCCAGCAGTTTATCCTACACGAATTCACCCCTCCACTTT. It translates to CASSLSYTNSPLHF.

The CDR3 DNA reads TGTGCTTCTGGAGCCCAGCGGGGAAGCACAGATACGCAGTATTTT. As protein: CASGAQRGSTDTQYF. The rearrangement uses TRBV9 and TRBJ2-3; 7 nucleotides agree with TRBD2. The CDR3 spans 15 residues. CDR1 is SGDLS and CDR2 is YYNGEE in the germline V gene.

This chain uses TRBV10-3 with TRBJ1-1, with 12 nucleotides matching TRBD1. CDR1 ENHRY and CDR2 SYGVKD come from the germline V gene. V lost 4 bases and J lost 6; bases outside the gene matches: 12. CDR3 length: 17 amino acids. In DNA, the CDR3 is TGTGCCATCAGTGGACAACCTCCGGGACAGGGGGCGTCTGAAGCTTTCTTT. Translation: CAISGQPPGQGASEAFF.

This clone has a handful of counts. The chain recombines TRBV11-3 with TRBJ1-4; D is unresolved. The V and J ends lost 2 bases and 15 bases respectively, with 19 bases between them. Germline lookup yields CDR1 SGHNT and CDR2 YENEEA. This CDR3 has 14 amino acids. Here the CDR3 DNA reads TGTGCCAGCAGCTTAAACACCAGGCTGGGAAGGATGTTTTTT. Translation gives CASSLNTRLGRMFF. The full variable domain, rest sourced from reference TRBV11-3 and TRBJ1-4, is EAGVVQSPRYKIIEKKQPVAFWCNPISGHNTLYWYLQNLGQGPELLIRYENEEAVDDSQLPKDRFSAERLKGVDSTLKIQPAELGDSAVYLCASSLNTRLGRMFFGSGTQLSVL.

The V call is TRBV6-2 or TRBV6-3, the J call TRBJ2-7; D gene ambiguous. CDR1 is MNHEY, CDR2 SVGEGT, per germline. V was cut by 4 bases and J by 3 bases, with 7 bases left in between. CDR3 size: 12 residues. CDR3 sequence reads: CASSLYSYEQYV. The CDR3, as DNA: TGTGCCAGCAGTTTATACAGCTACGAGCAGTACGTC.

The chain has TRBV27 and TRBJ1-1; D is unclear. Per the germline V gene, CDR1 is MNHEY and CDR2 is SMNVEV (reference sequence). Trimming cost V 2 bases and J 3 bases, with 7 bases left between them. The CDR3 length is 13 residues. CDR3 sequence reads: CASSLEPHTEAFF. The DNA for the CDR3 is TGTGCCAGCAGTTTAGAACCGCACACTGAAGCTTTCTTT.

This sequence joins TRBV20-1 and TRBJ2-7; 8 nucleotides match TRBD2. Germline V gene lookup returns CDR1 DFQATT and CDR2 SNEGSKA (reference sequence). Trimming took 3 bases from V and 2 from J; bases not matched to a gene: 6. CDR3 length: 14 residues. Written as DNA, the CDR3 is TGCAGTGCTAGTCGGGGTAGCGGGGCCTACGAGCAGTACTTC. Encoded protein: CSASRGSGAYEQYF.

The chain joins TRBV24-1 to TRBJ1-1, with 9 bases aligning to TRBD1. Looked up from germline, CDR1 is KGHDR and CDR2 is SFDVKD. Losses at the gene ends were 8 bases for V and 4 bases for J; bases not matched to a gene: 7. The CDR3 covers 14 residues. CDR3 nucleotide sequence: TGTGCCACCAAACAGGGGGCGAGTAGCACTGAAGCTTTCTTT. The encoded protein is CATKQGASSTEAFF.